This T cell receptor beta chain comes out of a study of T cells in Graves' hyperthyroidism and ophthalmopathy. Background on the study: The blood sample was taken at first diagnosis, before treatment began. The study's findings and limits: Patients with ophthalmopathy were separated from those with stable hyperthyroidism by a 13 V-J model. Most thyroid clonotypes that were expanded above 0.001 also turned up in blood.

With respect to this clonotype: Its target is unknown.

Amplification yielded TCR beta CDR3 regions, with RNA transcripts as the source. HTBI primers were used for first-round RT-PCR of the TCR CDR3. TCRdb reprocessed the multiplex PCR reads with MiXCR, giving one entry per CDR3 protein. The table records over 90,000 distinct CDR3 sequences, about half of them present only once. This CDR3 has 17 residues. Trimming removed 0 bases from V and 0 bases from J, with 15 bases in between. Germline V CDR1 and CDR2: SQVTM, ANQGSEA. Patients were excluded because of uncontrolled infection, other autoimmune disease, pregnancy or lactation. This chain links TRBV29-1 with TRBJ1-5; tentative D call: TRBD1 (5 bases). Specimen: blood. This TCR derives from a man aged 35 to 55 with Graves' hyperthyroidism. For the CDR3, the DNA is TGCAGCGTTGAAGATGTGGGGCCTACGTATAGCAATCAGCCCCAGCATTTT. Translation: CSVEDVGPTYSNQPQHF.